This T cell receptor beta chain was found in a study of Ad26.COV2.S vaccination and SARS-CoV-2 variants. This clone was detected only a few times. The antigen is undetermined. The CDR3 spans 12 residues. Trimming removed 2 bases at V and 8 bases at J, with 7 bases between. General study points: Placebo recipients trailed vaccine recipients in spike-specific TCR breadth. It was found that vaccine and placebo recipients had similar non-spike TCR breadth. The analyses of TCR breadth and depth may have understated the size of total T cell responses. CD8+ and CD4+ T cells specific for spike reportedly responded with substantial breadth after vaccination.

Repertoires were generated with immunoSEQ multiplex PCR, while TCRdb's copy carries only in-frame clones and drops some. This sample carries approximately 140,000 clones, 80% to 90% of them seen once, and the ten largest clones take around 5%. This clonotype was obtained from a human donor who had recovered from COVID-19. The chain links TRBV12-3 or TRBV12-4 to TRBJ1-5, with D possibly matching TRBD1 (6 bases). Material: peripheral blood, obtained after recovery from COVID-19. CDR3 sequence reads: CASSLRGEPQHF. The DNA of the CDR3 is TGTGCCAGCAGTTTAAGGGGGGAGCCCCAGCATTTT.